Listed here is a single TCR beta chain. The data derive from a study of blood T cells in healthy people across ages. A second PCR, run for roughly 7 to 12 cycles, used a sample-barcoded 5' primer plus a J-beta primer mix. At least 2.5 million CDR3-containing paired-end reads were obtained per sample. TCRdb re-called the 5' RACE reads through MiXCR, storing one row per CDR3 protein. The sample lists about 800,000 distinct CDR3 sequences, roughly 25% seen once, with approximately 3.7% in the top ten. The V end lost 11 bases, the J end lost 2 bases, and 10 bases lay between the germline ends. Germline CDR1 is SNHLY and CDR2 is FYNNEI. The length of the CDR3 is 12 residues. This same sample was also taken into another study, of T cells of mothers and their children. Per that study: The authors found no persistent microchimeric T cell clones.

V usage is TRBV2 and J usage is TRBJ2-1; D not certain. Material for sequencing was blood. The receptor's source is a boy younger than 18 in good health. The CDR3 sequence is CALRATYNEQFF. DNA for the CDR3: TGTGCCCTTCGGGCGACCTACAATGAGCAGTTCTTC.